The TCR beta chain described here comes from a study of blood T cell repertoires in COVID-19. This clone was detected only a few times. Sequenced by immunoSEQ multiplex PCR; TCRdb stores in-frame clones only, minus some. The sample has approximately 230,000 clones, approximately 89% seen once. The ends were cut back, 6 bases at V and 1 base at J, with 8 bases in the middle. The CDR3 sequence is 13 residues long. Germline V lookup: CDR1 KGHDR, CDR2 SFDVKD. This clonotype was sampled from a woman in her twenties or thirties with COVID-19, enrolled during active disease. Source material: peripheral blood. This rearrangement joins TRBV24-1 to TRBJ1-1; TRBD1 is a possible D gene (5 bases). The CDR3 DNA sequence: TGTGCCACCAGTCAGGGCAGGAACACTGAAGCTTTCTTT. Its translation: CATSQGRNTEAFF.